These 20 T cell receptor beta chains share one sample of origin, sequenced in a study of OX40 agonist ivuxolimab in advanced cancers. Using immunoSEQ multiplex PCR, the repertoire was profiled, and TCRdb retains in-frame clones only, with some absent. The data hold approximately 40,000 clones, with roughly 82% observed a single time. The sequencing used CD4+ or CD8+ T cells sorted from blood, collected in a trial of the OX40 agonist ivuxolimab. These TCRs come from an adult with an advanced solid tumor such as melanoma, head and neck, liver or kidney cancer.

The rearrangement joins TRBV7-6 to TRBJ2-1; 10 bases map to TRBD2. The J segment lost 7 bases and the V segment lost 3 bases, leaving 9 bases of the junction unmatched. CDR3 length: 16 residues. Germline loops: CDR1 SGHVS, CDR2 FNYEAQ. The CDR3 sequence: CASSFGSSGRLNEQFF. CDR3 nucleotides: TGTGCCAGCAGCTTTGGTAGTAGCGGGAGGTTGAATGAGCAGTTCTTC.

The CDR3 loop is CASSTTWRENNEQFF. CDR3 DNA sequence: TGTGCCAGTAGCACCACTTGGAGGGAAAACAATGAGCAGTTCTTC. V gene TRBV19 combines with J gene TRBJ2-1; tentative D call: TRBD2 (6 bases). V was trimmed by 6 bases and J by 5 bases, leaving 17 bases between them. In germline, CDR1 is LNHDA, CDR2 SQIVND (reference sequence). This CDR3 spans 15 amino acids.

CDR3 in amino acids: CASSLVNEDTQYF. In DNA form, the CDR3 reads TGTGCCAGCAGCTTAGTAAATGAAGATACGCAGTATTTT. The chain combines TRBV7-7 with TRBJ2-3; D gene unclear. Trimming took 1 base from V and 5 from J, leaving 7 bases between them. In germline, CDR1 is SSHAT, CDR2 FNYEAQ (reference sequence). The CDR3 loop spans 13 amino acids.

The chain joins TRBV29-1 to TRBJ1-2; no reliable D call. The germline gives CDR1 SQVTM, CDR2 ANQGSEA. Trimming cost V 4 bases and J 2 bases, with 11 bases left between them. This CDR3 has 13 residues. The CDR3 sequence: CSVGSGDNYGYTF. As DNA, the CDR3 is TGCAGCGTTGGGTCGGGAGACAACTATGGCTACACCTTC.

The rearrangement uses TRBV30 and TRBJ2-7, with D unclear. The CDR3 length is 13 residues. Germline values: CDR1 GTSNPN, CDR2 SVGIG (reference sequence). Trimming removed 2 bases from V and 4 bases from J, with 12 bases in between. The CDR3 sequence is CAWSRQKNYEQYF. In DNA form, the CDR3 reads TGTGCCTGGAGTCGCCAGAAAAATTACGAGCAGTACTTC.

This sequence joins TRBV10-2 and TRBJ2-1, with D possibly being TRBD1 or TRBD2 (7 bases each). This CDR3 region has 14 residues. The germline gives CDR1 WSHSY, CDR2 SAAADI. Deletions cut 8 bases from V and 4 bases from J, with 15 bases between. The CDR3 DNA sequence: TGCGCCAGCGAAAACCAGGGGGGGTACAATGAGCAGTTCTTC. Amino acids: CASENQGGYNEQFF.

The V and J genes are TRBV19 and TRBJ2-3, with D unclear. The V end was cut by 6 bases, the J end by 2 bases, with 18 bases between. The CDR3 loop spans 16 amino acids. CDR1 LNHDA and CDR2 SQIVND come from the germline V gene (reference sequence). In nucleotides, the CDR3 is TGTGCCAGTAGCTTCGTCCTCGTACCTCTCACAGATACGCAGTATTTT. Protein product: CASSFVLVPLTDTQYF.

The chain employs TRBV6-1 and TRBJ2-3; D unresolved. Germline V gene data show CDR1 as MNHNS and CDR2 as SASEGT. CDR3 length equals 15 residues. The ends were cut back, 4 bases at V and 4 bases at J, with 15 bases in the middle. This CDR3 is CASSGSRAAPDTQYF. The CDR3 DNA is TGTGCCAGCAGTGGGAGTAGGGCGGCCCCAGATACGCAGTATTTT.

V usage is TRBV7-8 and J usage is TRBJ2-1; D not resolved. Germline V gene data show CDR1 as SGHVS and CDR2 as FQNEAQ. Trimming cost V 0 bases and J 6 bases, with 12 bases left between them. This CDR3 is built from 15 residues. The CDR3: CASSLALRLGNEQFF. The CDR3 DNA is TGTGCCAGCAGCTTAGCGCTTCGTTTGGGCAATGAGCAGTTCTTC.

The rearrangement uses TRBV6-5 and TRBJ2-7; D uncertain. Germline V lookup: CDR1 MNHEY, CDR2 SVGAGI. The CDR3 has 14 residues. V was pared by 0 bases and J by 6 bases, with 12 bases between. The CDR3 sequence: CASSYSDGAFEQYF. CDR3 DNA sequence: TGTGCCAGCAGTTACTCCGACGGAGCTTTCGAGCAGTACTTC.

V and J are TRBV30 and TRBJ2-4, with 9 bases fitting TRBD1. The CDR3 has 12 residues. Germline trimming cut 5 bases from V and 11 bases from J; bases unmatched to any gene: 7. Germline loops: CDR1 GTSNPN, CDR2 SVGIG (reference sequence). The chain's CDR3 is CAWAGQGFLQYF. CDR3 in DNA: TGTGCCTGGGCCGGACAGGGGTTTCTTCAGTACTTC.

The chain carries TRBV7-9 and TRBJ1-1; unclear D gene. Germline CDR1 and CDR2: SEHNR and FQNEAQ (reference sequence). Trimming left V 5 bases short and J 2 bases short, with 9 bases between. The CDR3 contains 13 residues. In DNA, the CDR3 is TGTGCCAGCAGCCCCGGGTCTAACACTGAAGCTTTCTTT. Its translation: CASSPGSNTEAFF.

The chain is built from TRBV5-4 and TRBJ1-2; D might be TRBD1 (5 bases). The germline gives CDR1 SGHNT, CDR2 YYREEE (reference sequence). CDR3 size: 14 residues. Trimming removed 0 bases from V and 8 bases from J, with 14 bases in between. The CDR3 DNA follows: TGTGCCAGCAGCTTGGTGGACACACCGGCGGGCTACACCTTC. Translation gives CASSLVDTPAGYTF.

The chain combines TRBV7-2 with TRBJ1-1; unclear D gene. Trimming left V 5 bases short and J 0 bases short, with 16 bases between. CDR1 is SGHTA and CDR2 is FQGNSA in the germline V gene. The CDR3 totals 16 residues. CDR3 bases: TGTGCCAGCAGCCGGACTAGACGGAGCATGAACACTGAAGCTTTCTTT. Protein product: CASSRTRRSMNTEAFF. The whole variable domain, remainder taken from reference TRBV7-2 and TRBJ1-1, is GAGVSQSPSNKVTEKGKDVELRCDPISGHTALYWYRQSLGQGLEFLIYFQGNSAPDKSGLPSDRFSAERTGGSVSTLTIQRTQQEDSAVYLCASSRTRRSMNTEAFFGQGTRLTVV.

By sample share, this clone is large. This chain connects TRBV2 to TRBJ1-2; 7 nucleotides align to TRBD1. Germline assignment: CDR1 SNHLY and CDR2 FYNNEI. The CDR3 is 13 amino acids. J gave up 2 bases and V 3 bases, and 0 bases lay outside the gene matches. CDR3 sequence: CASSETGNYGYTF. The CDR3 DNA reads TGTGCCAGCAGTGAGACAGGGAACTATGGCTACACCTTC.

By frequency in the sample, this clone is medium-sized. V and J are TRBV6-5 and TRBJ1-2, with TRBD1 identical over 7 bases. With V trimmed by 7 bases and J by 1 base, 6 bases remained unmatched. CDR3 size: 14 residues. Looked up from germline, CDR1 is MNHEY and CDR2 is SVGAGI. CDR3 loop: CASTGTDFNYGYTF. Here the CDR3 DNA reads TGTGCCAGCACCGGGACAGATTTTAACTATGGCTACACCTTC.

J is TRBJ1-4 and V is TRBV29-1; TRBD1 aligns across 7 bases. CDR1 is SQVTM, CDR2 ANQGSEA, per germline. The CDR3 spans 12 residues. With 7 bases clipped from V and 5 bases from J, the junction kept 4 bases outside the gene matches. The CDR3: CSGGTVNEKLFF. The CDR3 coding sequence is TGCAGCGGAGGGACAGTGAATGAAAAACTGTTTTTT.

The J gene is TRBJ1-3, the V gene TRBV7-9; 7 bases match TRBD1. The CDR3 extends over 15 amino acids. The germline CDR1 and CDR2 sequences are SEHNR and FQNEAQ (reference sequence). V shed 5 bases and J 0 bases; nucleotides not matched to a gene: 4. CDR3 region: CASSPGGTSGNTIYF. As DNA, the CDR3 is TGTGCCAGCAGCCCAGGGGGGACCTCTGGAAACACCATATATTTT.

The V gene is TRBV7-2, the J gene TRBJ1-1; the match to TRBD1 covers 8 bases. Germline CDR1 and CDR2: SGHTA and FQGNSA. This CDR3 region has 15 residues. J was trimmed by 3 bases and V by 5 bases; bases with no gene match: 8. CDR3 coding DNA: TGTGCCAGCAGCCGAGATCAGGGGGCCGACACTGAAGCTTTCTTT. Encoded protein: CASSRDQGADTEAFF.

The chain joins TRBV25-1 to TRBJ2-3; D not certain. With 0 bases removed from V and 5 bases from J, the gap between germline ends came to 3 bases. Germline V gene sequence: CDR1 MGHDK, CDR2 SYGVNS. The CDR3 has 12 residues. In DNA, the CDR3 is TGTGCCAGCAGTGAATATTTAGATACGCAGTATTTT. This encodes CASSEYLDTQYF.